The 13 T cell receptor beta chains below all came from one sample that was sequenced in a study of shared clonotypes between healthy human individuals. The data were produced by immunoSEQ multiplex PCR, yet TCRdb's version contains in-frame clones alone and is incomplete. The sample has some 1.5 million clones; approximately 98% are singletons. The sample taken for sequencing was naive CD4+ T cells sorted from blood. Subset given: CD45RA+ positively selected. The receptors were gathered from a young man in good health.

The chain uses TRBV28 and TRBJ2-3; TRBD2 matches at 14 bases. In germline, CDR1 is MDHEN, CDR2 SYDVKM. V dropped 5 bases and J dropped 3; count of bases not matched to a gene: 10. CDR3 size: 18 residues. CDR3 bases: TGTGCCAGCAGTAATGGGGGACTAGCGGGAGTGAGGACAGATACGCAGTATTTT. It codes for CASSNGGLAGVRTDTQYF. The full variable domain, its missing parts supplied by reference TRBV28 and TRBJ2-3, is DVKVTQSSRYLVKRTGEKVFLECVQDMDHENMFWYRQDPGLGLRLIYFSYDVKMKEKGDIPEGYSVSREKKERFSLILESASTNQTSMYLCASSNGGLAGVRTDTQYFGPGTRLTVL.

This clone was observed once. V is TRBV7-9 and J is TRBJ2-7; 7 bases agree with TRBD1. CDR1 is SEHNR, CDR2 FQNEAQ, per germline (reference sequence). This CDR3 spans 15 amino acids. V lost 6 bases to trimming and J lost 3 bases; unmatched junction nucleotides: 11. The CDR3 here is CASRPRGTVFYEQYF. CDR3 nucleotides: TGTGCCAGCAGGCCCAGGGGGACGGTCTTCTACGAGCAGTACTTC.

The chain employs TRBV5-1 and TRBJ1-1; TRBD1 might be the D (5 bases). Trimming cost V 5 bases and J 6 bases, with 11 bases left between them. Germline loops: CDR1 SGHRS, CDR2 YFSETQ. CDR3 size: 12 residues. The CDR3: CASSQGSPEAFF. CDR3 nucleotides: TGCGCCAGCAGTCAGGGCTCCCCTGAAGCTTTCTTT.

With regard to this clone: Within the sample, other DNA sequences also encode this same CDR3. The V and J genes are TRBV28 and TRBJ1-5; the D gene is possibly TRBD1 (5 bases). Trimming took 6 bases from V and 2 from J, leaving 8 bases between them. Germline values: CDR1 MDHEN, CDR2 SYDVKM. There are 13 residues in the CDR3. The CDR3 DNA reads as TGTGCCAGCAGAACGACAGGCAATCAGCCCCAGCATTTT. Translation gives CASRTTGNQPQHF.

The chain joins TRBV9 to TRBJ2-3; D gene uncertain. The germline CDR1 and CDR2 sequences are SGDLS and YYNGEE. The CDR3 is 12 residues long. V was pared by 1 base and J by 6 bases, with 6 bases between. The CDR3 DNA sequence: TGTGCCAGCAGCGTACTTTCGGATACGCAGTATTTT. This gives the protein CASSVLSDTQYF.

This clone was counted a single time. DNA for the CDR3: TGTGCCAGCAGCTCCCTCAAGTCCCTAGCGGGAGTCAATGAGCAGTTCTTC. Translation: CASSSLKSLAGVNEQFF. J is TRBJ2-1 and V is TRBV11-2; 10 nucleotides align to TRBD2. V dropped 4 bases and J dropped 6; count of bases not matched to a gene: 12. Germline assignment: CDR1 SGHAT and CDR2 FQNNGV. CDR3 length: 17 residues.

The chain couples TRBV6-4 to TRBJ2-3, with 8 bases matching TRBD2. Germline values: CDR1 MRHNA, CDR2 SNTAGT. Trimming removed 4 bases from V and 4 bases from J; junction bases left unmatched: 7. The CDR3 is made up of 15 amino acids. CDR3 nucleotide sequence: TGTGCCAGCAGTGGCAGCGGGAGAAGGGCAGATACGCAGTATTTT. Its translation is CASSGSGRRADTQYF.

This chain connects TRBV19 to TRBJ1-3; D is perhaps TRBD1 (5 bases). In germline, CDR1 is LNHDA, CDR2 SQIVND (reference sequence). The CDR3 covers 16 residues. Trimming took off 6 bases at V and 3 bases at J, with 18 bases between the two ends. CDR3: CASSFYGTSHGNTIYF. Here the CDR3 DNA reads TGTGCCAGTAGCTTTTACGGGACTTCACATGGAAACACCATATATTTT.

The chain joins TRBV19 to TRBJ2-1, with TRBD1 matching over 10 bases. Germline lookup yields CDR1 LNHDA and CDR2 SQIVND (reference sequence). The CDR3 has 16 amino acids. Trimming at V came to 3 bases and at J to 8 bases, leaving 10 bases not matched to a gene. The CDR3 DNA follows: TGTGCCAGTAGTATTATGGCCGGGACAGGGGAGGATGAGCAGTTCTTC. Translated: CASSIMAGTGEDEQFF.

The V call is TRBV30, the J call TRBJ2-3; 9 bases align to TRBD1. This CDR3 region has 13 residues. V shed 5 bases, J shed 0 bases, and the junction held 0 bases outside the gene matches. Germline CDR1 reads GTSNPN; CDR2 reads SVGIG (reference sequence). The CDR3 bases are TGTGCCTGGGGGACAGGGAGCACAGATACGCAGTATTTT. This codes for CAWGTGSTDTQYF.

The CDR3: CASSLLVSEAFF. CDR3 coding DNA: TGTGCCAGCAGCTTGTTGGTCTCTGAAGCTTTCTTT. The chain joins TRBV5-8 to TRBJ1-1; D is unclear. The CDR3 length is 12 residues. V lost 1 base, J lost 6 bases, and 7 bases lay in between. Germline V gene sequence: CDR1 SGHTS, CDR2 YDEGEE.

The J gene is TRBJ1-1, the V gene TRBV5-1; 9 nucleotides align to TRBD1. This CDR3 is 14 amino acids long. The V and J ends lost 4 bases and 7 bases, in that order; junction bases with no gene match: 8. The germline gives CDR1 SGHRS, CDR2 YFSETQ. CDR3 residues: CASSPGQGAREAFF. For the CDR3, the DNA is TGCGCCAGCAGCCCGGGACAGGGTGCCCGTGAAGCTTTCTTT.

This rearrangement joins TRBV29-1 to TRBJ2-7; 7 positions agree with TRBD2. V shed 4 bases and J 0 bases; nucleotides not matched to a gene: 6. Germline values: CDR1 SQVTM, CDR2 ANQGSEA. The CDR3 sequence is 14 residues long. In nucleotides, the CDR3 is TGCAGCGTTGGTTGGAGACTAGCCTCCTACGAGCAGTACTTC. It specifies CSVGWRLASYEQYF.